This T cell receptor (beta chain) was identified in a study of CD8+ T cells in alopecia areata. In the study overall: Tofacitinib administration to treated patients was oral, at 5 to 10 mg twice daily. General observations from the study: The study found that many expanded lesional clones persisted in scalp and blood during tofacitinib. Clonality in lesional scalp, especially alopecia totalis/universalis, exceeded that of normal scalp.

Extracted from the samples, RNA was reverse transcribed into cDNA to serve as the sequencing template. Data came from immunoSEQ multiplex PCR; TCRdb stores just in-frame clones and leaves some out. Of 150,000 to 200,000 clones in the sample, 55% to 75% were seen once. Regarding this clone: Its antigen is unidentified.

The germline V gene encodes CDR1 LGHNA and CDR2 YSLEER. V gave up 1 base and J gave up 0 bases, with 10 bases separating them. The CDR3 length is 17 residues. The treatment is: oral pan-JAK inhibitor, 5-10 mg twice daily. A FACSAria was used to sort CD4+ and CD8+ T cells. These cells came from PBMCs. The sequence came from a human donor with alopecia areata. The starting material was CD4+ T cells sorted from blood, obtained at week 24, from a patient treated with tofacitinib. The V call is TRBV4-3, the J call TRBJ1-6; D might be TRBD1 (5 bases). CDR3 sequence: CASSQGGRSSYNSPLHF. The CDR3 DNA is TGCGCCAGCAGCCAAGGGGGCAGAAGCTCCTATAATTCACCCCTCCACTTT.